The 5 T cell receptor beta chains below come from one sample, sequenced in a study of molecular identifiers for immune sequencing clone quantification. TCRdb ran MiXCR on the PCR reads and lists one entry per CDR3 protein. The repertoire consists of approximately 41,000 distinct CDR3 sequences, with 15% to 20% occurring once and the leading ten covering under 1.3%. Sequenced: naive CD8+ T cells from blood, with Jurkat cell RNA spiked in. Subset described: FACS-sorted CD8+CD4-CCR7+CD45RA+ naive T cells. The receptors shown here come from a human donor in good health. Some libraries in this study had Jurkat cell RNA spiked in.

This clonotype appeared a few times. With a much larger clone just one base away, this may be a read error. CDR3 nucleotides: TGTGCCACCAGTGGGTCGGGGACCTATGGCTACACCTTC. Its translation is CATSGSGTYGYTF. The rearrangement uses TRBV24-1 and TRBJ1-2, with D possibly being TRBD1 (5 bases). The V gene's germline CDR1 is KGHDR and CDR2 SFDVKD. V lost 5 bases and J lost 4, with 10 bases in between. CDR3 length: 13 amino acids.

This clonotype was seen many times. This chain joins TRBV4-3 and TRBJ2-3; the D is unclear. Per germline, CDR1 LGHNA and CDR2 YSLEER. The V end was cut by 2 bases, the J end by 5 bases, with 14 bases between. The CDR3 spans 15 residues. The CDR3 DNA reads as TGCGCCAGCAGCCAATCGGGTGGGCCTGGAGATACGCAGTATTTT. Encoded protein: CASSQSGGPGDTQYF.

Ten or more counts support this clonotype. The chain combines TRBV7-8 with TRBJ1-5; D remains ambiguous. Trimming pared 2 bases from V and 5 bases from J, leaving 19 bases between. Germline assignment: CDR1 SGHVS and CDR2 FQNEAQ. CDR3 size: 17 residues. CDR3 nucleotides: TGTGCCAGCAGCTTAAAGGTGAACCTCCGATCGGATCAGCCCCAGCATTTT. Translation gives CASSLKVNLRSDQPQHF.

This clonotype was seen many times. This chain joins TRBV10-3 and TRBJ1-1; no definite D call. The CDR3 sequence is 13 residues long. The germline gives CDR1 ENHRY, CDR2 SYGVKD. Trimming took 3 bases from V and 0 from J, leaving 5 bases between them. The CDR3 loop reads CAISDVLNTEAFF. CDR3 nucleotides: TGTGCCATCAGTGATGTCCTGAACACTGAAGCTTTCTTT.

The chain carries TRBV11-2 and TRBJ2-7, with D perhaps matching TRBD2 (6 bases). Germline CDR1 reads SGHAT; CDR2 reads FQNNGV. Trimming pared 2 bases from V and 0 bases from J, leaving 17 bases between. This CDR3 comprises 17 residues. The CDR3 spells CASSLPEGLESSYEQYF. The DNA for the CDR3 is TGTGCCAGCAGCTTACCCGAGGGACTCGAGAGCTCCTACGAGCAGTACTTC.